The 5 T cell receptor beta chains reported below all come from one sample, sequenced in a study of T cell repertoires in cytomegalovirus infection. Their antigens are not known. TCRdb reprocessed the reads via MiXCR and lists one record per CDR3 protein. Found here are under 450,000 distinct CDR3 sequences, roughly 34% of them singletons; the top ten hold 13%. Material: cultured PBMCs, obtained from culture after CMV antigen stimulation. All receptors come from a human donor in good health (CMV status not recorded). Some clones in this sample may be carry-over from other donors' samples.

This clonotype was recorded a few times. The chain employs TRBV10-2 and TRBJ2-7, with 11 positions matching TRBD2. The CDR3 is made up of 17 amino acids. Germline loops: CDR1 WSHSY, CDR2 SAAADI. V lost 4 bases, J lost 2 bases, and 10 bases stayed unmatched. The chain's CDR3 is CASSGPSTSGIPYEQYV. DNA for the CDR3: TGCGCCAGCAGTGGCCCCTCGACTAGCGGGATCCCCTACGAGCAGTACGTC.

The chain joins TRBV4-1 to TRBJ2-3; tentative D call: TRBD2 (5 bases). The length of the CDR3 is 17 residues. CDR1 and CDR2 from the germline V gene are MGHRA and YSYEKL. The V gene lost 0 bases and the J gene lost 0 bases, with 13 bases spanning the gap. CDR3 sequence: CASSQDFLAPSTDTQYF. The CDR3 DNA reads TGCGCCAGCAGCCAAGATTTCCTAGCCCCTAGCACAGATACGCAGTATTTT.

This clonotype was seen a few times. The genes are TRBV7-9 and TRBJ1-1; D uncertain. Germline assignment: CDR1 SEHNR and CDR2 FQNEAQ (reference sequence). There are 13 residues in the CDR3. V was pared by 2 bases and J by 8 bases, with 12 bases between. CDR3 DNA sequence: TGTGCCAGCAGCTTAATGGAGGAAAGAGAAGCTTTCTTT. Translated, it gives CASSLMEEREAFF.

This chain's CDR3 is CSARDEDDPGRGGYTF. Written as DNA, the CDR3 is TGCAGTGCTAGAGATGAAGACGACCCCGGTCGGGGTGGCTACACCTTC. The chain joins TRBV20-1 to TRBJ1-2; D not resolved. There are 16 residues in the CDR3. Looked up from germline, CDR1 is DFQATT and CDR2 is SNEGSKA (reference sequence). The V gene lost 0 bases and the J gene lost 7 bases, with 21 bases spanning the gap.

The chain joins TRBV10-3 to TRBJ2-3; 8 positions match TRBD2. This CDR3 contains 15 residues. Germline V CDR1 and CDR2: ENHRY, SYGVKD. Trimming took 11 bases from V and 2 from J; bases not matched to a gene: 12. The CDR3 DNA reads TGTGCCGCCAGTCGACGGGAGGGCACCACAGATACGCAGTATTTT. It is translated as CAASRREGTTDTQYF.